This T cell receptor beta chain came from a study of blood T cell repertoires in COVID-19. This table comes from immunoSEQ multiplex PCR, and its TCRdb copy is limited to in-frame clones, with some not included. The repertoire consists of approximately 130,000 clones, with around 85% occurring once and the leading ten covering about 17%. Germline assignment: CDR1 SGHDN and CDR2 FVKESK. V lost 1 base and J 4 bases, leaving 13 bases between the germline ends. This CDR3 spans 15 amino acids. The chain combines TRBV14 with TRBJ1-2; possibly TRBD1 for D (5 bases). Material for sequencing was peripheral blood. The clonotype originates from a woman in her forties or fifties who had recovered from COVID-19. CDR3 loop: CASSQGGEETYGYTF. In DNA form, the CDR3 reads TGTGCCAGCAGCCAAGGAGGGGAGGAGACCTATGGCTACACCTTC.